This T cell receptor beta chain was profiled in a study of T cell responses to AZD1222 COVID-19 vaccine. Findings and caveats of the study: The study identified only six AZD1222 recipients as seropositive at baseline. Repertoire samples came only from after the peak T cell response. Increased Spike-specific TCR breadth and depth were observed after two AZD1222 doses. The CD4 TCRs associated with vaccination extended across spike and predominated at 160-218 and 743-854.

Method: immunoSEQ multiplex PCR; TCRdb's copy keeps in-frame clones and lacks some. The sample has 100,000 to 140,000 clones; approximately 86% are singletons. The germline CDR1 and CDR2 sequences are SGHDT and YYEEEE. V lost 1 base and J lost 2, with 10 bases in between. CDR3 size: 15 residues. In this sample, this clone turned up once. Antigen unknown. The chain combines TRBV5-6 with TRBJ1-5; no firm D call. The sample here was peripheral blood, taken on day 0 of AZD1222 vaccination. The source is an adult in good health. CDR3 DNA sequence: TGTGCCAGCAGCTTGCGGGGAGTTGGCAATCAGCCCCAGCATTTT. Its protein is CASSLRGVGNQPQHF.